This TCR beta chain was obtained from a study of blood T cell repertoires in COVID-19. Germline V gene sequence: CDR1 SEHNR, CDR2 FQNEAQ (reference sequence). V lost 3 bases, J lost 5 bases, and 4 bases stayed unmatched. The CDR3 has 15 amino acids. Clones were read by immunoSEQ multiplex PCR, and TCRdb kept only the in-frame ones, dropping some. Seen here are about 210,000 clones, under 90% observed once, and the top ten hold about 8.9%. This clonotype originated in a woman between 45 and 60 years old with acute COVID-19. Sequenced material: PBMCs or T cells enriched from blood (not recorded which). V is TRBV7-9 and J is TRBJ1-5, with 10 nucleotides matching TRBD1. The CDR3 loop reads CASSFGGTGDQPQHF. For the CDR3, the DNA is TGTGCCAGCAGCTTTGGAGGGACAGGGGATCAGCCCCAGCATTTT.